One and the same sample provided the 29 T cell receptor beta chains below, sequenced in a study of blood T cell repertoires in COVID-19. Sequenced by immunoSEQ multiplex PCR; TCRdb stores in-frame clones only, minus some. The sample holds 120,000 to 150,000 clones; over 80% are singletons and the top ten take about 6%. Sequencing input: peripheral blood. These receptors originate from a man aged 80 or over with acute or convalescent COVID-19.

This clone showed up just a few times. V usage is TRBV3-1 (or the pseudogene TRBV3-2) and J usage is TRBJ1-2; maybe TRBD1 (5 bases). CDR1 LGHDT and CDR2 YNNKEL come from the germline V gene (reference sequence). There are 13 residues in the CDR3. Trimming left V 4 bases short and J 7 bases short, with 13 bases between. Here the CDR3 reads CASSLGAGRGYTF. In nucleotides, the CDR3 is TGTGCCAGCAGCCTAGGGGCAGGGCGTGGCTACACCTTC.

This chain joins TRBV5-1 and TRBJ1-1; D is ambiguous. CDR1 is SGHRS, CDR2 YFSETQ, per germline. The ends were cut back, 4 bases at V and 3 bases at J, with 13 bases in the middle. CDR3 length: 14 amino acids. The DNA for the CDR3 is TGCGCCAGCAGCACGACTACAAGTTACACTGAAGCTTTCTTT. Protein: CASSTTTSYTEAFF.

This clone has a handful of counts. The gene calls are TRBV5-1 and TRBJ2-3; TRBD2 is a possible D gene (6 bases). Trimming took off 1 base at V and 3 bases at J, with 15 bases between the two ends. This CDR3 contains 16 residues. Germline loops: CDR1 SGHRS, CDR2 YFSETQ. CDR3 loop: CASSLYWGGLTDTQYF. CDR3 DNA sequence: TGCGCCAGCAGCTTGTACTGGGGAGGATTAACAGATACGCAGTATTTT.

For this clone: Distinct nucleotide sequences in the sample also encode this CDR3. The chain recombines TRBV28 with TRBJ2-5; 10 bases match TRBD1. Trimming removed 5 bases from V and 5 bases from J; junction bases left unmatched: 5. The CDR3 runs to 14 residues. Germline V gene sequence: CDR1 MDHEN, CDR2 SYDVKM. CDR3 nucleotides: TGTGCCAGCAGTCATGACAGGGGGCGGGAGACCCAGTACTTC. This translates into CASSHDRGRETQYF.

In this sample, this clone turned up once. The J gene is TRBJ2-1, the V gene TRBV28; 10 bases match TRBD2. V lost 3 bases to trimming and J lost 9 bases; unmatched junction nucleotides: 2. Germline CDR1 is MDHEN and CDR2 is SYDVKM. The CDR3 totals 13 residues. CDR3 sequence reads: CASSLRLAGEQFF. CDR3 nucleotides: TGTGCCAGCAGTTTGCGACTAGCGGGTGAGCAGTTCTTC.

J is TRBJ1-2 and V is TRBV5-6; D is possibly TRBD1 (5 bases). The CDR3 loop spans 14 amino acids. V dropped 7 bases and J dropped 6 bases, with 19 bases sitting between them. Germline-derived CDR1 and CDR2 are SGHDT and YYEEEE. CDR3 protein: CASCSETALDGYTF. DNA of the CDR3: TGTGCCAGCTGCTCCGAGACAGCACTTGATGGCTACACCTTC. The full variable domain, completed using reference TRBV5-6 and TRBJ1-2, is DAGVTQSPTHLIKTRGQQVTLRCSPKSGHDTVSWYQQALGQGPQFIFQYYEEEERQRGNFPDRFSGHQFPNYSSELNVNALLLGDSALYLCASCSETALDGYTFGSGTRLTVV.

The rearrangement links TRBV18 to TRBJ2-4; possibly TRBD1 for D (5 bases). Trimming removed 3 bases from V and 3 bases from J, with 18 bases in between. CDR3 length equals 17 residues. Germline CDR1 is KGHSH and CDR2 is LQKENI. CDR3 protein: CASSPWTPEIGKNIQYF. In nucleotides, the CDR3 is TGTGCCAGCTCACCCTGGACACCCGAAATTGGCAAAAACATTCAGTACTTC. Drawing the rest from reference TRBV18 and TRBJ2-4, the complete variable domain is NAGVMQNPRHLVRRRGQEARLRCSPMKGHSHVYWYRQLPEEGLKFMVYLQKENIIDESGMPKERFSAEFPKEGPSILRIQQVVRGDSAAYFCASSPWTPEIGKNIQYFGAGTRLSVL.

This chain connects TRBV28 to TRBJ2-3; no clear D gene. CDR1 is MDHEN, CDR2 SYDVKM, per germline. The CDR3 covers 17 residues. The V end was cut by 2 bases, the J end by 0 bases, with 15 bases between. The CDR3 DNA reads TGTGCCAGCAGTTTAAAAATAAGAGTGTTGAGCACAGATACGCAGTATTTT. It specifies CASSLKIRVLSTDTQYF.

This chain joins TRBV5-5 and TRBJ2-7, with D perhaps matching TRBD2 (5 bases). CDR1 and CDR2 from the germline V gene are SGHKS and YYEKEE (reference sequence). This CDR3 comprises 15 residues. The V and J ends lost 4 bases and 2 bases respectively, with 16 bases between them. The CDR3 protein is CASSPGWWTPYEQYF. The CDR3 nucleotides read TGTGCCAGCAGCCCGGGGTGGTGGACCCCCTACGAGCAGTACTTC.

This clone was counted a single time. V gene TRBV19 combines with J gene TRBJ1-1; D perhaps matches TRBD1 (6 bases). The CDR3 totals 14 residues. Trimming cost V 5 bases and J 1 base, with 11 bases left between them. The V gene's germline CDR1 is LNHDA and CDR2 SQIVND (reference sequence). The CDR3 nucleotides are TGTGCCAGTAGTGAGGACAGCTCGAACACTGAAGCTTTCTTT. This codes for CASSEDSSNTEAFF.

The rearrangement links TRBV30 to TRBJ2-7, with D hard to call. The CDR3 spans 12 residues. V was cut by 1 base and J by 4 bases, with 8 bases left in between. In germline, CDR1 is GTSNPN, CDR2 SVGIG (reference sequence). CDR3 sequence reads: CAWSAPLYEQYF. The CDR3 nucleotides read TGTGCCTGGAGTGCTCCCCTTTACGAGCAGTACTTC.

V gene TRBV5-1 combines with J gene TRBJ1-1; 9 positions match TRBD1. V dropped 3 bases and J dropped 3; count of bases not matched to a gene: 3. The CDR3 covers 14 residues. The V gene's germline CDR1 is SGHRS and CDR2 YFSETQ. CDR3 loop: CASSSTGGYTEAFF. The CDR3, as DNA: TGCGCCAGCAGCTCGACAGGGGGGTACACTGAAGCTTTCTTT.

V gene TRBV18 combines with J gene TRBJ1-4; D not certain. CDR1 and CDR2 from the germline V gene are KGHSH and LQKENI. This CDR3 region has 14 residues. Trimming removed 1 base from V and 6 bases from J, with 9 bases in between. CDR3 region: CASSPRLIDEKLFF. CDR3 bases: TGTGCCAGCTCACCACGACTGATTGATGAAAAACTGTTTTTT. Looking up the rest from reference TRBV18 and TRBJ1-4 gives the full variable domain: NAGVMQNPRHLVRRRGQEARLRCSPMKGHSHVYWYRQLPEEGLKFMVYLQKENIIDESGMPKERFSAEFPKEGPSILRIQQVVRGDSAAYFCASSPRLIDEKLFFGSGTQLSVL.

This chain links TRBV11-3 with TRBJ2-2, with no clear D. Germline CDR1 reads SGHNT; CDR2 reads YENEEA. There are 14 residues in the CDR3. Trimming took 0 bases from V and 3 from J, leaving 5 bases between them. CDR3 DNA: TGTGCCAGCAGCTTAGAGTCGTACACCGGGGAGCTGTTTTTT. This encodes CASSLESYTGELFF.

V gene TRBV5-4 combines with J gene TRBJ1-2; 9 positions match TRBD1. The J segment lost 7 bases and the V segment lost 0 bases, leaving 4 bases of the junction unmatched. Germline loops: CDR1 SGHNT, CDR2 YYREEE (reference sequence). The CDR3 contains 14 residues. The CDR3 loop reads CASSLVGQGIGYTF. CDR3 coding DNA: TGTGCCAGCAGCTTGGTGGGACAGGGTATTGGCTACACCTTC.

This clone is a singleton in its sample. The genes are TRBV15 and TRBJ1-6; 9 nucleotides align to TRBD1. CDR3 size: 15 residues. CDR1 is LNHNV, CDR2 YYDKDF, per germline (reference sequence). Germline trimming cut 1 base from V and 9 bases from J; bases unmatched to any gene: 4. The CDR3 sequence: CATSRGNRGRSPLHF. The CDR3 DNA is TGTGCCACCAGCAGAGGGAACAGGGGGCGTTCACCCCTCCACTTT. Full variable domain (missing parts from reference TRBV15 and TRBJ1-6): DAMVIQNPRYQVTQFGKPVTLSCSQTLNHNVMYWYQQKSSQAPKLLFHYYDKDFNNEADTPDNFQSRRPNTSFCFLDIRSPGLGDTAMYLCATSRGNRGRSPLHFGNGTRLTVT.

This chain links TRBV19 with TRBJ1-5; D uncertain. This CDR3 contains 15 residues. Germline V gives CDR1 LNHDA, CDR2 SQIVND (reference sequence). V was clipped by 5 bases and J by 5 bases, with 16 bases between them. CDR3 coding DNA: TGTGCCAGTAGTTCCTGGATGGAGCCTTATCAGCCCCAGCATTTT. Translating it yields CASSSWMEPYQPQHF.

This chain connects TRBV3-1 (or the pseudogene TRBV3-2) to TRBJ2-1; D might be TRBD1 (6 bases). The ends were cut back, 0 bases at V and 13 bases at J, with 16 bases in the middle. The CDR3 contains 14 residues. The V gene's germline CDR1 is LGHDT and CDR2 YNNKEL (reference sequence). CDR3 loop: CASSQDTGPGPQFF. The CDR3 region has the DNA TGTGCCAGCAGCCAAGATACAGGGCCAGGACCACAGTTCTTC.

This clone was seen a single time. The chain combines TRBV28 with TRBJ2-7; 8 bases map to TRBD2. Germline V CDR1 and CDR2: MDHEN, SYDVKM. The CDR3 runs to 14 residues. V lost 7 bases, J lost 3 bases, and 8 bases stayed unmatched. The CDR3 DNA sequence: TGTGCCAGCAATGAAGCGGGAGTCCTCTACGAGCAGTACTTC. It encodes CASNEAGVLYEQYF.

CDR3 in amino acids: CASRSGQGGTGELFF. CDR3 DNA sequence: TGTGCCAGCAGATCGGGACAGGGTGGCACCGGGGAGCTGTTTTTT. The rearrangement joins TRBV7-6 to TRBJ2-2, with 9 positions matching TRBD1. The V and J ends lost 6 bases and 4 bases, in that order; junction bases with no gene match: 6. The length of the CDR3 is 15 residues. Germline V CDR1 and CDR2: SGHVS, FNYEAQ.

The chain links TRBV2 to TRBJ1-1; D remains ambiguous. CDR1 and CDR2 from the germline V gene are SNHLY and FYNNEI. The CDR3 sequence is 13 residues long. V lost 2 bases and J lost 7, with 11 bases in between. CDR3 sequence: CASSESEDVEAFF. Here the CDR3 DNA reads TGTGCCAGCAGTGAATCGGAGGACGTTGAAGCTTTCTTT.

The CDR3 sequence: CASSYSGVGRYNEQFF. The CDR3 DNA follows: TGTGCCAGCAGTTACTCAGGGGTCGGAAGATACAATGAGCAGTTCTTC. The V and J genes are TRBV6-2 or TRBV6-3 and TRBJ2-1; perhaps TRBD1 as D (5 bases). V was clipped by 0 bases and J by 4 bases, with 13 bases between them. The germline CDR1 and CDR2 sequences are MNHEY and SVGEGT. This CDR3 spans 16 amino acids.

The V call is TRBV5-4, the J call TRBJ2-5, with 16 bases that match TRBD2. Germline V CDR1 and CDR2: SGHNT, YYREEE (reference sequence). The CDR3 runs 16 residues. The ends lost 4 bases at V and 2 bases at J; junction bases unmatched: 2. This CDR3 reads CASSPGLAGGQETQYF. CDR3 DNA sequence: TGTGCCAGCAGCCCGGGACTAGCGGGGGGGCAAGAGACCCAGTACTTC. The complete variable domain, with remaining parts taken from reference TRBV5-4 and TRBJ2-5, reads ETGVTQSPTHLIKTRGQQVTLRCSSQSGHNTVSWYQQALGQGPQFIFQYYREEENGRGNFPPRFSGLQFPNYSSELNVNALELDDSALYLCASSPGLAGGQETQYFGPGTRLLVL.

This rearrangement joins TRBV7-9 to TRBJ1-6; a possible D gene is TRBD1 (6 bases). The length of the CDR3 is 15 residues. Trimming pared 0 bases from V and 8 bases from J, leaving 11 bases between. Germline V gene lookup returns CDR1 SEHNR and CDR2 FQNEAQ (reference sequence). The CDR3 loop reads CASSLAGTPHSPLHF. The DNA of the CDR3 is TGTGCCAGCAGCTTAGCCGGGACACCACATTCACCCCTCCACTTT.

The chain has TRBV5-1 and TRBJ1-4, with D tentatively TRBD1 (5 bases). Between the trimmed V and J ends, which lost 4 bases and 8 bases, there was a span of 15 bases. CDR1 and CDR2 from the germline V gene are SGHRS and YFSETQ. The CDR3 covers 14 residues. CDR3: CASSAQGIGEKLFF. The DNA of the CDR3 is TGCGCCAGCAGCGCCCAGGGAATCGGAGAAAAACTGTTTTTT. The whole variable domain, remainder taken from reference TRBV5-1 and TRBJ1-4, is KAGVTQTPRYLIKTRGQQVTLSCSPISGHRSVSWYQQTPGQGLQFLFEYFSETQRNKGNFPGRFSGRQFSNSRSEMNVSTLELGDSALYLCASSAQGIGEKLFFGSGTQLSVL.

The chain uses TRBV10-2 and TRBJ1-6, with D possibly TRBD1 on 5 matching bases. Germline CDR1 reads WSHSY; CDR2 reads SAAADI. V was shortened by 4 bases and J by 7 bases, with 17 bases between the two germline ends. The CDR3 covers 16 residues. The CDR3 is CASSVYFGTTNSPLHF. CDR3 bases: TGCGCCAGCAGTGTTTATTTCGGGACTACAAATTCACCCCTCCACTTT.

This clone was counted once. V is TRBV5-5 and J is TRBJ1-5; D is possibly TRBD1 (5 bases). The CDR3 sequence is 15 residues long. The germline V gene has CDR1 SGHKS and CDR2 YYEKEE (reference sequence). V lost 3 bases and J lost 7, with 17 bases in between. The CDR3 protein is CASSSDPWGGQPQHF. CDR3 in DNA: TGTGCCAGCAGCTCAGACCCTTGGGGCGGCCAGCCCCAGCATTTT.

CDR3 protein: CASSLDQGVGETQYF. The CDR3 region has the DNA TGCGCCAGCAGCTTGGATCAGGGTGTAGGAGAGACCCAGTACTTC. V usage is TRBV5-1 and J usage is TRBJ2-5; a possible D gene is TRBD1 (5 bases). The CDR3 extends over 15 amino acids. Trimming removed 0 bases from V and 4 bases from J, with 13 bases in between. The germline V gene has CDR1 SGHRS and CDR2 YFSETQ.

V is TRBV7-3 and J is TRBJ2-2, with D uncertain. Germline loops: CDR1 SGHTA, CDR2 FQGTGA. The V end was cut by 5 bases, the J end by 1 base, with 8 bases between. The CDR3 totals 14 residues. CDR3 region: CASSAQENTGELFF. CDR3 bases: TGTGCCAGCAGCGCCCAGGAGAACACCGGGGAGCTGTTTTTT.